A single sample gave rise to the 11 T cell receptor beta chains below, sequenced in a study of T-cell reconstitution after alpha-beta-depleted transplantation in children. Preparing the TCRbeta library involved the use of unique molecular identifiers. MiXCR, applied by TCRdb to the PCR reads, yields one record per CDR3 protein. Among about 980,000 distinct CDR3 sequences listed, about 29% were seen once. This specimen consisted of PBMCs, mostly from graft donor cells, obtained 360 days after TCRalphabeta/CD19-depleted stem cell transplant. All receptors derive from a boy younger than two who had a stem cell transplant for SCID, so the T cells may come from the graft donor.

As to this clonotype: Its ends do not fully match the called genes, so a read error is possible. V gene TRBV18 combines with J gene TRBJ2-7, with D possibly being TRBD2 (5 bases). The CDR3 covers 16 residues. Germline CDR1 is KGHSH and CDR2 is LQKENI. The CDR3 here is CASSPLTSGSSYEQYF. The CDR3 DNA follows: TGTGCCAGCTCGCCACTCACTAGTGGGAGCTCCTACGAGCAGTACTTC.

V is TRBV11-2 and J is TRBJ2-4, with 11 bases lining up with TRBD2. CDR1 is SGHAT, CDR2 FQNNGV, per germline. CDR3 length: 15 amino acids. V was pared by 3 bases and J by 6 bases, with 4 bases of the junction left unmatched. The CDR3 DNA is TGTGCCAGCAGCTTTAGCGGGGGGGCGGGAAACATTCAGTACTTC. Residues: CASSFSGGAGNIQYF. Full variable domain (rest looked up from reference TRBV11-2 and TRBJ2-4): EAGVAQSPRYKIIEKRQSVAFWCNPISGHATLYWYQQILGQGPKLLIQFQNNGVVDDSQLPKDRFSAERLKGVDSTLKIQPAKLEDSAVYLCASSFSGGAGNIQYFGAGTRLSVL.

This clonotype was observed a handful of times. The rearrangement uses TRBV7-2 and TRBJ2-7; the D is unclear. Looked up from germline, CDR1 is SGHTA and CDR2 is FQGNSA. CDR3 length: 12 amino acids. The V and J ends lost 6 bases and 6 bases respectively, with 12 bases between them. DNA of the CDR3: TGTGCCAGCAGTCCGCCCGGGCCCGAGCAGTACTTC. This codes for CASSPPGPEQYF.

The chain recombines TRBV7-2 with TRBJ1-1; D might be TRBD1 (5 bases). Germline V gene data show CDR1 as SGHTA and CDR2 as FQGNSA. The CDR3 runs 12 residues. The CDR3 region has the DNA TGTGCGCCGGACACCGTGAACACTGAAGCTTTCTTT. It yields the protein CAPDTVNTEAFF.

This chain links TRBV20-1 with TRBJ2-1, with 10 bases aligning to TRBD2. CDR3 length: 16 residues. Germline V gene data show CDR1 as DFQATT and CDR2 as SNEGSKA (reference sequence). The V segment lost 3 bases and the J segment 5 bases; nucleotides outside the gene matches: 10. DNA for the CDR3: TGCAGTGCTAGTTTCAGCCTAGCGGGGGTTAACAATGAGCAGTTCTTC. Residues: CSASFSLAGVNNEQFF.

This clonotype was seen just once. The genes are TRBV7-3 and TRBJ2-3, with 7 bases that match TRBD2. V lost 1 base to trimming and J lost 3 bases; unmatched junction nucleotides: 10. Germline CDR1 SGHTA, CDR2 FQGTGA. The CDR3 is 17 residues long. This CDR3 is CASSLNPSGVTTDTQYF. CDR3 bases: TGTGCCAGCAGCTTAAACCCAAGCGGGGTAACGACAGATACGCAGTATTTT.

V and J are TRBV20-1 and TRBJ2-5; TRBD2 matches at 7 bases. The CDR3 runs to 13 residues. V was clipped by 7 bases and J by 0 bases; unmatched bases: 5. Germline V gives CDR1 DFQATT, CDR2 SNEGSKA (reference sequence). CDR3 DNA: TGCAGTGAAGCGGGGATGTACCAAGAGACCCAGTACTTC. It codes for CSEAGMYQETQYF.

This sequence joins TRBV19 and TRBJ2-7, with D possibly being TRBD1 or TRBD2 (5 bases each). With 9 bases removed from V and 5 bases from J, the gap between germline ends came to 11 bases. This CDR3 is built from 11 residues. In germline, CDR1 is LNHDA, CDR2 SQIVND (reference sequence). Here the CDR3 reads CARGVGDEQYF. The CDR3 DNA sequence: TGTGCCAGAGGGGTCGGGGACGAGCAGTACTTC.

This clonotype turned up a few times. In nucleotides, the CDR3 is TGCGCCAGCAGCCCTTGGACAGGGCAAGAGACCCAGTACTTC. Translated: CASSPWTGQETQYF. V and J are TRBV5-1 and TRBJ2-5, with TRBD1 matching 8 bases. Trimming took 4 bases from V and 2 from J; bases not matched to a gene: 4. Germline-derived CDR1 and CDR2 are SGHRS and YFSETQ. This CDR3 is built from 14 residues.

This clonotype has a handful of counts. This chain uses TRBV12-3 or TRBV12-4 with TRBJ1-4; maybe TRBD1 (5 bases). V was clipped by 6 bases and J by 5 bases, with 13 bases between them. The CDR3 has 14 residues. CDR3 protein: CASSRQLGNEKLFF. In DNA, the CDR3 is TGTGCCAGCAGCAGACAGCTGGGGAATGAAAAACTGTTTTTT.

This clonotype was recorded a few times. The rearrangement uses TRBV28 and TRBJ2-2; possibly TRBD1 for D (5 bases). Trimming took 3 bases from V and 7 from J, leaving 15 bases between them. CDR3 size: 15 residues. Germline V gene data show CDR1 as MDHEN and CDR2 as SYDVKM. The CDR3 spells CASSFFGRVNGELFF. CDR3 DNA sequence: TGTGCCAGCAGTTTTTTCGGCAGGGTGAACGGGGAGCTGTTTTTT.